A single sample is the source of the 5 T cell receptor beta chains below, sequenced in a study of human T cells and chemical hapten exposure. In TCRdb, the RACE reads were re-called with MiXCR into one record per CDR3 protein. The sample shows approximately 260,000 distinct CDR3 sequences, 7.5% to 8% of them seen only once. Time point described: pre-sensitization, week 0. Treatment of the sample: therapeutic diphenylcyclopropenone sensitization with weekly scalp DPC. The sequencing used whole blood, collected in connection with sensitization to the hapten diphenylcyclopropenone (DPC). The receptors were sampled from a man aged 18 to 35 with alopecia areata. Some clones in this sample may be carry-over from other donors' samples.

The J gene is TRBJ1-5, the V gene TRBV10-3, with D perhaps matching TRBD1 (5 bases). V was trimmed by 8 bases and J by 3 bases, leaving 14 bases between them. The CDR3 is made up of 14 amino acids. Looked up from germline, CDR1 is ENHRY and CDR2 is SYGVKD. As DNA, the CDR3 is TGTGCCATCGGTCGAGGGGAGGACAATCAGCCCCAGCATTTT. Its translation: CAIGRGEDNQPQHF.

The rearrangement uses TRBV7-9 and TRBJ1-6, with TRBD1 identical over 7 bases. Germline values: CDR1 SEHNR, CDR2 FQNEAQ (reference sequence). This CDR3 contains 14 residues. Unmatched junction bases numbered 6, after V lost 6 bases and J lost 7 bases. The CDR3 DNA follows: TGTGCCAGCAGTCTTACAGGGGAGAATTCACCCCTCCACTTT. Translation: CASSLTGENSPLHF.

The chain is built from TRBV29-1 and TRBJ1-2; no definite D call. Between the trimmed V and J ends, which lost 1 base and 4 bases, there was a span of 10 bases. The CDR3 runs to 13 residues. In germline, CDR1 is SQVTM, CDR2 ANQGSEA. The CDR3 spells CSVEARDIYGYTF. The CDR3 DNA reads TGCAGCGTTGAAGCGAGAGACATCTATGGCTACACCTTC.

The chain recombines TRBV20-1 with TRBJ1-5, with a tentative D call TRBD1 (6 bases). Trimming removed 1 base from V and 4 bases from J, with 14 bases in between. The CDR3 runs to 15 residues. The germline V gene encodes CDR1 DFQATT and CDR2 SNEGSKA (reference sequence). The CDR3 loop is CSARAPRGYNQPQHF. The DNA for the CDR3 is TGCAGTGCTAGAGCCCCCAGGGGATATAATCAGCCCCAGCATTTT.

This clonotype has only a few counts. The rearrangement links TRBV2 to TRBJ1-1, with D uncertain. The germline gives CDR1 SNHLY, CDR2 FYNNEI. Between the trimmed V and J ends, which lost 4 bases and 3 bases, there was a span of 3 bases. The CDR3 extends over 11 amino acids. CDR3: CASSAYTEAFF. The DNA for the CDR3 is TGTGCCAGCAGTGCGTACACTGAAGCTTTCTTT. Combining the CDR3 with reference TRBV2 and TRBJ1-1 gives the whole variable domain EPEVTQTPSHQVTQMGQEVILRCVPISNHLYFYWYRQILGQKVEFLVSFYNNEISEKSEIFDDQFSVERPDGSNFTLKIRSTKLEDSAMYFCASSAYTEAFFGQGTRLTVV.